This T cell receptor beta chain stems from a study of CD8 T cells in Susac syndrome. Whole-study findings and limits: Among people with Susac, CD8+ clonal expansion was greatest in TEMRA cells and active patients.

V was cut by 1 base and J by 8 bases, with 17 bases left in between. The CDR3 runs 16 residues. CDR1 and CDR2 from the germline V gene are SGHVS and FQNEAQ. Turning to this clonotype: Antigen specificity is unknown.

cDNA came from roughly 0.53 to 1 ug RNA primed by random hexamers. The CDR3 of TCR beta was amplified by immunoSEQ multiplex PCR across 54 Vbeta and 13 Jbeta. Via MiXCR, TCRdb re-called the immunoSEQ multiplex PCR reads, giving one row per CDR3 protein. The repertoire holds under 110,000 distinct CDR3 sequences, with roughly 95% as singletons. This chain links TRBV7-8 with TRBJ1-4, with D tentatively TRBD1 (6 bases). This TCR derives from a human donor with Susac syndrome. Sequenced material: CD8+ T cells from PBMCs. CDR3: CASSLERAAGEEKLFF. CDR3 sequence (DNA): TGTGCCAGCAGCTTAGAGCGGGCGGCAGGGGAGGAAAAACTGTTTTTT.